Shown below are 23 T cell receptor beta chains from a single sample sequenced in a study of tissue T cells after allogeneic stem cell transplantation (dated by TCRdb to the early 2020s). Library prep was done by the immunoSEQ multiplex PCR assay. TCRdb limited this immuneACCESS table to in-frame rearrangements with V and J called. A share of clones is missing; checked studies link under half to unresolved V genes, and the rest is unexplained. The table for this sample lists fewer than 7,500 clones; over 45% of them were counted only once. The ten largest make up approximately 3.5% of the sample. The sample's time point label, in plain terms: mouse harvest day 7 after allogeneic transplant. Each mouse graft consisted of 10^7 T-cell-depleted bone marrow cells plus 10^6 splenic CD5+ T cells and was given by tail vein injection. Sequencing was carried out using gut tissue. The receptors stem from a female BALB/c mouse given C57BL/6 T cells with graft-versus-host disease after an allogeneic hematopoietic cell transplant.

This clone was seen more than once but under ten times. Here the gene names and germline are mouse. The read finishes 1 residue shy of the CDR3 end, and the germline J gene is used to complete it. The chain combines TRBV13-1 with TRBJ1-3, with a tentative D call TRBD1 (6 bases). There are 14 residues in the CDR3. The germline V and J ends were trimmed by 0 bases and 4 bases, with 8 bases remaining between them. Germline CDR1 and CDR2: NSHNY and SYGAGN. CDR3 DNA, as far as it was read: TGTGCCAGCAGTGATGGGGGGCGAGGAAATACGCTCTAT. As protein: CASSDGGRGNTLY. The CDR3 in its entirety is CASSDGGRGNTLYF.

With respect to this clone: Gene labels here are mouse ones. The read finishes 1 residue shy of the CDR3 end, and the germline J gene is used to complete it. The chain uses TRBV5 and TRBJ1-3; tentative D call: TRBD1 (5 bases). Between the trimmed V and J ends, which lost 0 bases and 4 bases, there was a span of 10 bases. The CDR3 is 15 amino acids. Per germline, CDR1 LGHNA and CDR2 YNLKQL (reference sequence). CDR3 protein: CASSQDRGSGNTLYF. The DNA read from the CDR3 is TGTGCCAGCAGCCAAGATCGGGGGAGCGGAAATACGCTCTAT.

This clone was detected a few times. The genes and germline here are from mouse. From the germline J gene comes the end of the CDR3, since the read stops 1 residue before it. V gene TRBV26 combines with J gene TRBJ1-2; D remains unclear. The CDR3 spans 10 residues. Trimming removed 0 bases from V and 8 bases from J, with 1 base in between. Per germline, CDR1 KGHPV and CDR2 FQNQEV (reference sequence). The CDR3 here is CASSLSDYTF. Partial CDR3 DNA: TGTGCCAGCAGTCTGTCGGACTACACC.

Comments on this clone: Gene names and germline refer to mouse. The read terminates 1 residue ahead of where the CDR3 ends, so the germline J gene completes it. This rearrangement joins TRBV26 to TRBJ2-7; 10 bases are a match to TRBD1. There are 14 residues in the CDR3. V shed 6 bases and J 3 bases; nucleotides not matched to a gene: 5. The germline V gene has CDR1 KGHPV and CDR2 FQNQEV (reference sequence). CDR3 DNA, as far as it was read: TGTGCCAGCAGAACCGGGACAGGGGTCTATGAACAGTAC. This encodes CASRTGTGVYEQY. The complete CDR3 sequence is CASRTGTGVYEQYF.

About this clone: Gene and germline names: mouse. The CDR3 end lies 1 residue beyond the end of the read and is filled in from the germline J gene. This chain connects TRBV2 to TRBJ1-3; D ambiguous. With 1 base removed from V and 0 bases from J, the gap between germline ends came to 7 bases. The germline gives CDR1 LGHNA, CDR2 YSYQKL. The CDR3 totals 15 residues. The CDR3 region is CASSQVGYSGNTLYF. The sequenced part of the CDR3 DNA is TGTGCCAGCAGCCAAGTGGGGTATTCTGGAAATACGCTCTAT.

A remark on this clone: Any gene name here is a mouse gene name. Coverage ceases 1 residue before the CDR3 finishes, and the germline J gene fills in the end. This rearrangement joins TRBV23 to TRBJ2-5; TRBD1 is taken as the D call from the table, unchecked against the DNA. The CDR3 is 14 residues long. Germline V lookup: CDR1 KGHTA, CDR2 FQNQQP. The sequenced part of the CDR3 DNA is TGCTCCAGCAGTCACAGGGTTAACCAAGACACCCAGTAC. Its protein is CSSSHRVNQDTQY. The CDR3 reads in full as CSSSHRVNQDTQYF.

Turning to this clone: Genes and germline come from the mouse. Sequencing ends 1 residue short of the CDR3 end; the germline J gene provides the rest. Other DNA sequences in the same sample also yield this CDR3. The chain carries TRBV26 and TRBJ2-2; D possibly corresponds to TRBD1 (5 bases). CDR1 is KGHPV and CDR2 is FQNQEV in the germline V gene (reference sequence). The CDR3 spans 15 residues. V shed 6 bases and J shed 1 base, with 12 bases lying between them. CDR3 region: CASSLGRVNTGQLYF. CDR3 DNA, as far as it was read: TGTGCCAGCAGCCTAGGCAGGGTAAACACCGGGCAGCTCTAC.

As for this clone: Gene names follow the mouse nomenclature. The observed sequence ends 1 residue before the CDR3 terminus, with the missing tail filled in from the germline J gene. The chain is built from TRBV12-2 and TRBJ2-5, with TRBD2 identical over 11 bases. The V gene end was trimmed by 1 base and the J gene end by 5 bases; junction bases not matched to a gene: 1. Per the germline V gene, CDR1 is SGHLS and CDR2 is HYDKME. The CDR3 has 14 residues. This CDR3 is CASSLGTGGDTQYF. Incomplete CDR3 DNA: TGTGCCAGCTCTCTTGGGACTGGGGGAGACACCCAGTAC.

Regarding this clone: The germline and genes are mouse ones. The read terminates 1 residue ahead of where the CDR3 ends, so the germline J gene completes it. This chain connects TRBV23 to TRBJ2-7; TRBD1 was called by the table and not checked on the DNA. This CDR3 has 14 residues. In germline, CDR1 is KGHTA, CDR2 FQNQQP. Incomplete CDR3 DNA: TGCTCCAGCAGTCAAGGCAGGGGGCCTTATGAACAGTAC. Protein sequence: CSSSQGRGPYEQY. The whole CDR3 region reads CSSSQGRGPYEQYF.

This clone has a handful of counts. Gene labels here are mouse ones. Sequencing ends 1 residue short of the CDR3 end; the germline J gene provides the rest. This chain connects TRBV26 to TRBJ1-6; unclear D gene. TRBJ1-6 is an ORF, and what it does is uncertain. In germline, CDR1 is KGHPV, CDR2 FQNQEV (reference sequence). The CDR3 loop spans 16 amino acids. The V end was cut by 4 bases, the J end by 0 bases, with 10 bases between. The CDR3 protein is CASSPLQNSYNSPLYF. The part of the CDR3 DNA that was read is TGTGCCAGCAGTCCCCTACAGAATTCCTATAATTCGCCCCTCTAC.

In its sample, this clone was seen a few times. Gene names and germline refer to mouse. The CDR3 end is not reached by the read, which stops 1 residue before it; the germline J gene fills it in. The J gene is TRBJ2-4, the V gene TRBV15; the match to TRBD2 covers 10 bases. Trimming removed 6 bases from V and 1 base from J; junction bases left unmatched: 4. The CDR3 runs to 15 residues. Germline CDR1 SGHND, CDR2 FRSKSL. The covered CDR3 bases are TGTGCCAGCAGAGGGACTGGGGCGCGTCAAAACACCTTGTAC. Translated: CASRGTGARQNTLY. The complete CDR3 protein is CASRGTGARQNTLYF.

On this clone: Gene names denote mouse genes. The observed sequence ends 1 residue before the CDR3 terminus, with the missing tail filled in from the germline J gene. This rearrangement joins TRBV26 to TRBJ1-3; 10 bases are shared with TRBD1. Trimming removed 6 bases from V and 0 bases from J; junction bases left unmatched: 2. Germline loops: CDR1 KGHPV, CDR2 FQNQEV (reference sequence). The CDR3 loop spans 15 amino acids. The sequenced part of the CDR3 DNA is TGTGCCAGCAGCCGGACAGGGGGTTCTGGAAATACGCTCTAT. As protein: CASSRTGGSGNTLY. In full, the CDR3 is CASSRTGGSGNTLYF.

Concerning this clone: Mouse germline and gene names are used. The read ends 1 residue early relative to the CDR3; the germline J gene fills the gap. The rearrangement uses TRBV26 and TRBJ2-7, with 12 bases aligning to TRBD1. This CDR3 contains 14 residues. V shed 4 bases, J shed 7 bases, and the junction held 5 bases outside the gene matches. Germline V CDR1 and CDR2: KGHPV, FQNQEV (reference sequence). Partial CDR3 DNA: TGTGCCAGCAGTCCCCGGGACAGGGGGCTCGAACAGTAC. Encoded protein: CASSPRDRGLEQY. The CDR3 in its entirety is CASSPRDRGLEQYF. The variable domain in full, with the rest retrieved from reference TRBV26 and TRBJ2-7, is NSKVIQTPRYLVKGQGQKAKMRCIPEKGHPVVFWYQQNKNNEFKFLINFQNQEVLQQIDMTEKRFSAECPSNSPCSLEIQSSEAGDSALYLCASSPRDRGLEQYFGPGTRLTVL.

Comment on this clone: The gene symbols are mouse symbols. The read is 1 residue too short to cover the CDR3 end, so that end is filled in from the germline J gene. V is TRBV5 and J is TRBJ1-6; no clear D. TRBJ1-6 is filed as an ORF, its function uncertain. The CDR3 covers 16 residues. Germline CDR1 LGHNA, CDR2 YNLKQL (reference sequence). Trimming left V 0 bases short and J 0 bases short, with 6 bases between. The sequenced part of the CDR3 DNA is TGTGCCAGCAGCCAAGAACCGGGTTCCTATAATTCGCCCCTCTAC. Protein: CASSQEPGSYNSPLY. Given in full, the CDR3 is CASSQEPGSYNSPLYF.

On this clone itself: Mouse gene names and germline throughout. The read halts 1 residue ahead of the CDR3 end, with the missing end drawn from the germline J gene. V gene TRBV23 combines with J gene TRBJ2-4. The CDR3 runs 14 residues. Germline assignment: CDR1 KGHTA and CDR2 FQNQQP. CDR3 bases read: TGCTCCAGCAGTCACTGGGACGGTCAAAACACCTTGTAC. Its protein is CSSSHWDGQNTLY. Given in full, the CDR3 is CSSSHWDGQNTLYF.

With regard to this clone: Gene names and germline match the mouse. Read coverage stops 1 residue before the CDR3 terminus; the germline J gene supplies the remainder. The chain combines TRBV5 with TRBJ2-3; TRBD2 might be the D (7 bases). Germline V CDR1 and CDR2: LGHNA, YNLKQL (reference sequence). This CDR3 is built from 16 residues. V was cut by 1 base and J by 0 bases, with 11 bases left in between. CDR3 DNA (partial): TGTGCCAGCAGCCAAGTCTGGGGGCTTAGTGCAGAAACGCTGTAT. Translation: CASSQVWGLSAETLY. The whole CDR3 sequence is CASSQVWGLSAETLYF.

For this clone: Mouse names are used for the genes. The DNA ends 1 residue before the CDR3 does, and the rest of the CDR3 is filled in from the germline J gene. The V call is TRBV5, the J call TRBJ1-6, with D uncertain. TRBJ1-6 is given ORF status, its function remaining uncertain. The V gene lost 4 bases and the J gene lost 0 bases, with 10 bases spanning the gap. CDR1 is LGHNA and CDR2 is YNLKQL in the germline V gene (reference sequence). The CDR3 is 16 residues long. The part of the CDR3 DNA that was read is TGTGCCAGCAGCCCCGACACTCCTTCCTATAATTCGCCCCTCTAC. It translates to CASSPDTPSYNSPLY. The entire CDR3 sequence reads CASSPDTPSYNSPLYF.

Comments on this clone: Gene labels here are mouse ones. The CDR3 extends 1 residue past the end of the read, so its final part is completed from the germline J gene. The rearrangement uses TRBV26 and TRBJ2-4; 7 bases fit TRBD1. V lost 1 base to trimming and J lost 3 bases; unmatched junction nucleotides: 1. Germline V lookup: CDR1 KGHPV, CDR2 FQNQEV (reference sequence). The CDR3 loop spans 14 amino acids. Incomplete CDR3 DNA: TGTGCCAGCAGTCTGTTGGGACAGCAAAACACCTTGTAC. Translation gives CASSLLGQQNTLY. Given in full, the CDR3 is CASSLLGQQNTLYF. Combining the CDR3 with reference TRBV26 and TRBJ2-4 gives the whole variable domain NSKVIQTPRYLVKGQGQKAKMRCIPEKGHPVVFWYQQNKNNEFKFLINFQNQEVLQQIDMTEKRFSAECPSNSPCSLEIQSSEAGDSALYLCASSLLGQQNTLYFGAGTRLSVL.

A word on this clone: Gene and germline names: mouse. Read coverage stops 1 residue before the CDR3 terminus; the germline J gene supplies the remainder. V gene TRBV23 combines with J gene TRBJ2-1; the table's D call of TRBD2 was not tested on the DNA. The germline CDR1 and CDR2 sequences are KGHTA and FQNQQP. This CDR3 contains 15 residues. Partial CDR3 DNA: TGCTCCAGCAGTCAAAGGGACTGGGGGGTTGCTGAGCAGTTC. Protein: CSSSQRDWGVAEQF. In full, the CDR3 is CSSSQRDWGVAEQFF.

This clone was counted once. Mouse gene names and germline throughout. Coverage ceases 1 residue before the CDR3 finishes, and the germline J gene fills in the end. The chain recombines TRBV16 with TRBJ2-5; 7 nucleotides line up with TRBD2. This CDR3 contains 14 residues. V was pared by 0 bases and J by 3 bases, with 0 bases of the junction left unmatched. CDR1 SGHSA and CDR2 FRNQAP come from the germline V gene. The CDR3 DNA, read in part, is TGTGCAAGCAGCTTAGATGGGGGGCAAGACACCCAGTAC. It encodes CASSLDGGQDTQY. The complete CDR3 reads CASSLDGGQDTQYF.

In regard to this clone: Germline and genes: mouse. Read coverage stops 1 residue before the CDR3 terminus; the germline J gene supplies the remainder. J is TRBJ1-1 and V is TRBV14, with D possibly being TRBD1 (5 bases). V was trimmed by 1 base and J by 9 bases, leaving 10 bases between them. This CDR3 contains 12 residues. The germline V gene encodes CDR1 SGHDT and CDR2 FRDEAV. CDR3 sequence: CASSFGGRKVFF. The part of the CDR3 DNA that was read is TGTGCCAGCAGTTTCGGGGGGAGGAAAGTCTTC.

Only one count was recorded for this clone. The listed genes are named as in mouse. From the germline J gene comes the end of the CDR3, since the read stops 1 residue before it. The chain is built from TRBV5 and TRBJ1-6, with 8 bases aligning to TRBD1. TRBJ1-6 is identified as an open reading frame with a role that is uncertain. CDR3 length: 16 residues. Losses at the gene ends were 4 bases for V and 4 bases for J; bases not matched to a gene: 6. Germline CDR1 is LGHNA and CDR2 is YNLKQL (reference sequence). CDR3 sequence reads: CASSLTGGLYNSPLYF. The part of the CDR3 DNA that was read is TGTGCCAGCAGCCTCACAGGGGGGCTATATAATTCGCCCCTCTAC.

In this sample, this clone is medium-sized (0.01 to 0.1%). Genes and germline come from the mouse. Sequencing ends 1 residue short of the CDR3 end; the germline J gene provides the rest. The V and J genes are TRBV3 and TRBJ2-7, with TRBD2 matching 9 bases. Germline V CDR1 and CDR2: SNHLY, FYNGKV (reference sequence). Trimming took 2 bases from V and 4 from J; bases not matched to a gene: 6. The CDR3 loop spans 15 amino acids. The CDR3 DNA, read in part, is TGTGCCAGCAGCTTACGGCTGGGGGGGGTGTATGAACAGTAC. This encodes CASSLRLGGVYEQY. The whole CDR3 protein reads CASSLRLGGVYEQYF.